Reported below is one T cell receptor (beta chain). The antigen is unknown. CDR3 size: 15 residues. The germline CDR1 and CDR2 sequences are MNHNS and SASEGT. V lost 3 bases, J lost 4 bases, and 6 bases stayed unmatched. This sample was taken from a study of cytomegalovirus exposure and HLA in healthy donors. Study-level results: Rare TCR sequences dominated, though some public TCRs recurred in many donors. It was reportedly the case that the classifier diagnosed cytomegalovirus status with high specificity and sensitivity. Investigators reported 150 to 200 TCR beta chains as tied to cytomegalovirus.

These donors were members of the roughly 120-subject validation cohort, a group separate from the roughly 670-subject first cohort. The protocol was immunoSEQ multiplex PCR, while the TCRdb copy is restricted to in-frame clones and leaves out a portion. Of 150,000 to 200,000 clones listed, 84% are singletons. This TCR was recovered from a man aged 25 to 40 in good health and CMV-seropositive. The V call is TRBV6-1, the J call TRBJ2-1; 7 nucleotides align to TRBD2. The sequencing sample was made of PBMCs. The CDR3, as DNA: TGTGCCAGCAGTGACAAGCGGGGCCCTTACAATGAGCAGTTCTTC. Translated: CASSDKRGPYNEQFF.